This T cell receptor beta chain stems from a study of shared clonotypes between healthy human individuals. Across the study: The study used three CD4 naive, three CD4 memory, two CD8 naive and one CD8 memory plate per donor. Study-level points and caveats: Limitation of the genetic and exposure-history diversity represented came from the few donors.

Positively selected for CCR7, the CD45RO-negative cells used as naive CD8 cells excluded terminally differentiated effector memory CD45RA+ cells. Libraries were prepared by immunoSEQ multiplex PCR; TCRdb keeps only in-frame clonotypes and omits some of them. The sample has roughly 2,000,000 clones; over 85% are singletons. The ends were cut back, 1 base at V and 5 bases at J, with 9 bases in the middle. Germline V gene sequence: CDR1 LNHDA, CDR2 SQIVND (reference sequence). This CDR3 contains 13 residues. This clone has just a few counts. What it recognizes is unknown. The V gene is TRBV19, the J gene TRBJ2-7; D remains unclear. The sample taken for sequencing was naive CD8+ T cells sorted from blood. The TCR sequence derives from a man aged 18 to 35 in good health. The CDR3 loop is CASSIAHFDEQYF. CDR3 in DNA: TGTGCCAGTAGTATAGCCCATTTCGACGAGCAGTACTTC.